A single sample gave rise to the 7 T cell receptor beta chains below, sequenced in a study of T cell responses to AZD1222 COVID-19 vaccine. Sequenced by immunoSEQ multiplex PCR; TCRdb stores in-frame clones only, minus some. The repertoire includes over 85,000 clones, around 93% of them detected once, and approximately 8% sits in the top ten. The sample was peripheral blood, taken on day 0 of AZD1222 vaccination. These receptor sequences come from an adult in good health.

V and J are TRBV10-3 and TRBJ1-6; the D gene is possibly TRBD1 (6 bases). This CDR3 has 15 amino acids. V was cut by 5 bases and J by 7 bases, with 15 bases left in between. Germline values: CDR1 ENHRY, CDR2 SYGVKD. CDR3 coding DNA: TGTGCCATCAGTCCAGGGGCCTTGACGAATTCACCCCTCCACTTT. It specifies CAISPGALTNSPLHF.

The V call is TRBV5-1, the J call TRBJ2-5; no clear D gene. The length of the CDR3 is 13 residues. Germline V CDR1 and CDR2: SGHRS, YFSETQ. The ends were cut back, 3 bases at V and 4 bases at J, with 10 bases in the middle. The CDR3 sequence: CASSSRWGETQYF. The CDR3, as DNA: TGCGCCAGCAGCTCGAGGTGGGGAGAGACCCAGTACTTC.

This clone occurred once. The V gene is TRBV11-2, the J gene TRBJ1-1; tentative D call: TRBD1 (6 bases). In germline, CDR1 is SGHAT, CDR2 FQNNGV. The CDR3 covers 15 residues. The V end was cut by 3 bases, the J end by 3 bases, with 14 bases between. The CDR3 loop reads CASSFPGPGDTEAFF. CDR3 DNA: TGTGCCAGCAGCTTCCCCGGTCCAGGGGACACTGAAGCTTTCTTT.

This clone was observed a single time. The chain employs TRBV20-1 and TRBJ2-5, with 7 nucleotides matching TRBD2. CDR1 is DFQATT, CDR2 SNEGSKA, per germline (reference sequence). The CDR3 runs to 11 residues. After removal of 7 bases from V and 5 bases from J, the junction contained 4 bases not matched to a gene. CDR3 bases: TGCAGTGACGGGACTAAGGAGACCCAGTACTTC. Translation gives CSDGTKETQYF.

This rearrangement joins TRBV5-1 to TRBJ1-1; 10 bases fit TRBD1. Germline V gene lookup returns CDR1 SGHRS and CDR2 YFSETQ. The CDR3 contains 15 residues. J gave up 5 bases and V 1 base, and 5 bases lay outside the gene matches. Here the CDR3 reads CASSLQGQGMTEAFF. The CDR3 DNA reads TGCGCCAGCAGCTTGCAGGGACAGGGGATGACTGAAGCTTTCTTT.

The chain combines TRBV2 with TRBJ1-2, with 11 bases fitting TRBD1. Unmatched junction bases numbered 5, after V lost 7 bases and J lost 1 base. The germline V gene encodes CDR1 SNHLY and CDR2 FYNNEI. CDR3 length equals 15 residues. The CDR3 reads CASKGQGEINYGYTF. CDR3 nucleotide sequence: TGTGCCAGCAAGGGACAGGGGGAAATTAACTATGGCTACACCTTC.

The V call is TRBV27, the J call TRBJ2-1; D ambiguous. Per germline, CDR1 MNHEY and CDR2 SMNVEV (reference sequence). This CDR3 is 11 amino acids long. V lost 6 bases to trimming and J lost 7 bases, with 7 bases between them. The CDR3: CASSQMNEQFF. The CDR3 coding sequence is TGTGCCAGCAGCCAGATGAATGAGCAGTTCTTC.